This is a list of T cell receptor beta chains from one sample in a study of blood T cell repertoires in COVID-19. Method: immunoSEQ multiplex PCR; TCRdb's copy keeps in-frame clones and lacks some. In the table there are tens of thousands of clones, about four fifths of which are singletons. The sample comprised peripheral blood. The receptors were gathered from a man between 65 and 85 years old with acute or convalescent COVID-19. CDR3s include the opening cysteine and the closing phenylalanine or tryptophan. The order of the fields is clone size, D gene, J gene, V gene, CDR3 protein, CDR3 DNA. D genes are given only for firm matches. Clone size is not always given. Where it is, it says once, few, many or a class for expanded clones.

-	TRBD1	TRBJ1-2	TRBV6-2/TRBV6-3	CASSSRAPAPGQGAHVGYTF	TGTGCCAGCAGTTCTCGCGCCCCCGCCCCCGGACAGGGGGCGCATGTTGGCTACACCTTC
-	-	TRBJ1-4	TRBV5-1	CASSLDPGTNEKLFF	TGCGCCAGCAGCTTGGATCCCGGGACTAATGAAAAACTGTTTTTT
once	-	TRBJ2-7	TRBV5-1	CASSLVAGVNEQYF	TGCGCCAGCAGCTTGGTGGCAGGGGTTAACGAGCAGTACTTC
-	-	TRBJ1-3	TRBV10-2	CASSEAASLPGNTIYF	TGCGCCAGCAGTGAGGCCGCCAGTTTGCCTGGAAACACCATATATTTT
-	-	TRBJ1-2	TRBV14	CASSPYVQAYGYTF	TGTGCCAGCAGCCCCTACGTCCAGGCCTATGGCTACACCTTC
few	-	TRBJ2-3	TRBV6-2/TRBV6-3	CASRPSAGQDTQYF	TGTGCCAGCCGCCCTTCTGCGGGTCAAGATACGCAGTATTTT
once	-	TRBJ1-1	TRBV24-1	CGNKPGHPNTEAFF	TGTGGGAATAAACCGGGACACCCGAACACTGAAGCTTTCTTT
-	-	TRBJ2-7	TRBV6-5	CASSWGSGVEQYF	TGTGCCAGCAGTTGGGGTTCGGGGGTGGAGCAGTACTTC
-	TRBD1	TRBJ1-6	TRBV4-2	CASNEPFGTGSSPLHF	TGTGCCAGCAACGAACCTTTCGGGACAGGGAGTTCACCCCTCCACTTT
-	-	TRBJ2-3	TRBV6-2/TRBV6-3	CASSSRVPPGMQYF	TGTGCCAGCAGTTCACGGGTCCCCCCGGGTATGCAGTATTTT
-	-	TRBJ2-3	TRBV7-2	CASSPDSQRTDTQYF	TGTGCCAGCAGCCCGGACAGCCAGCGCACAGATACGCAGTATTTT
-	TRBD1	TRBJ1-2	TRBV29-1	CSVPGQGFGYTF	TGCAGCGTGCCGGGACAGGGGTTTGGCTACACCTTC